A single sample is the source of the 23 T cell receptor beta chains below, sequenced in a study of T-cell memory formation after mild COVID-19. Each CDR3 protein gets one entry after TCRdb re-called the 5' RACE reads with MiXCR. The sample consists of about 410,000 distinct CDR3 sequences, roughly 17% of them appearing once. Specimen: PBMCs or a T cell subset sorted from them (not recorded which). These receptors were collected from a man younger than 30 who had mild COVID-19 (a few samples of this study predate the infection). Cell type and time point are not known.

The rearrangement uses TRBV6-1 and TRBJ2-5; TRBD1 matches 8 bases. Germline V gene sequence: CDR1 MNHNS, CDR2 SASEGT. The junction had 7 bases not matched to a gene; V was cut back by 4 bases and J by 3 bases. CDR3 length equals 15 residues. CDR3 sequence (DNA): TGTGCCAGCAGTGGGAGTTACAGGGGGGAAGAGACCCAGTACTTC. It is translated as CASSGSYRGEETQYF.

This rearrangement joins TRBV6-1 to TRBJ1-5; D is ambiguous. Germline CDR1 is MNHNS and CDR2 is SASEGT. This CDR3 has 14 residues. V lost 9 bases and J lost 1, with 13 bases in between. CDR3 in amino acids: CASGWTDSNQPQHF. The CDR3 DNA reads TGTGCCAGTGGTTGGACGGACAGCAATCAGCCCCAGCATTTT.

The CDR3 sequence is CATSSGRQVAYEQYV. DNA of the CDR3: TGTGCCACCAGTAGCGGGCGGCAAGTCGCCTACGAGCAGTACGTC. The chain has TRBV24-1 and TRBJ2-7, with a weak D call TRBD2 (6 bases). The germline V and J ends were trimmed by 6 bases and 2 bases, with 16 bases remaining between them. Germline V gene sequence: CDR1 KGHDR, CDR2 SFDVKD. The CDR3 totals 15 residues.

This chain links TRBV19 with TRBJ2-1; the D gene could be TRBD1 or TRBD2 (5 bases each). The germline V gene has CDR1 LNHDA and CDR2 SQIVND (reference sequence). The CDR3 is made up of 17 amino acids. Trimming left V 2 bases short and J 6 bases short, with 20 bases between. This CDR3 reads CASSILGTAFPTNEQFF. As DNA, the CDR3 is TGTGCCAGTAGTATACTCGGGACGGCATTCCCTACCAATGAGCAGTTCTTC.

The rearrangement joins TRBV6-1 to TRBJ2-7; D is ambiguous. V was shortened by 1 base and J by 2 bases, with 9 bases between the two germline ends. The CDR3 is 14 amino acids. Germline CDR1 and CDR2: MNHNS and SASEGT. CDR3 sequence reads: CASSEVHGTYEQYF. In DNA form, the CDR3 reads TGTGCCAGCAGTGAAGTGCACGGAACCTACGAGCAGTACTTC.

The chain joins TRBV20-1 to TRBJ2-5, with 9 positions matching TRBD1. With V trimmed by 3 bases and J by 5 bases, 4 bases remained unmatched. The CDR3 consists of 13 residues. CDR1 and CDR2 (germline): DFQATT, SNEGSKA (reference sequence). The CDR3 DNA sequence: TGCAGTGCTAGTCCCGGGACAGGGGAGACCCAGTACTTC. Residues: CSASPGTGETQYF.

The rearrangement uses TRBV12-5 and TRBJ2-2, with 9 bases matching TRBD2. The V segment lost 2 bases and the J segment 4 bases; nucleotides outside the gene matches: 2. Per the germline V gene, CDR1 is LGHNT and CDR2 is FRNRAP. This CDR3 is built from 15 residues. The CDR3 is CASGLPRGGTGELFF. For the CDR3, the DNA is TGTGCTAGTGGTTTGCCGCGGGGGGGCACCGGGGAGCTGTTTTTT. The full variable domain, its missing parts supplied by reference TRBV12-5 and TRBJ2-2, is DARVTQTPRHKVTEMGQEVTMRCQPILGHNTVFWYRQTMMQGLELLAYFRNRAPLDDSGMPKDRFSAEMPDATLATLKIQPSEPRDSAVYFCASGLPRGGTGELFFGEGSRLTVL.

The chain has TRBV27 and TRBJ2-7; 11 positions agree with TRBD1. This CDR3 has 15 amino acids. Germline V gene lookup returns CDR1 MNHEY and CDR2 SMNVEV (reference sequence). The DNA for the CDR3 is TGTGCCGGCAGCCGCCTGGGACAGGGGGTCTACGAGCAGTACGTC. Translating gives CAGSRLGQGVYEQYV.

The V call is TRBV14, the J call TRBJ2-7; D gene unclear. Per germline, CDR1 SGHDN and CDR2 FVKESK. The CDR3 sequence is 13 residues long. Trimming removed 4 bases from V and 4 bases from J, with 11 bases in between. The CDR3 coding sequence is TGTGCCAGCAGCCCCTGGGCTATGTACGAGCAGTACTTC. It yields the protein CASSPWAMYEQYF. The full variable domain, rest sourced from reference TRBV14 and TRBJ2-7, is EAGVTQFPSHSVIEKGQTVTLRCDPISGHDNLYWYRRVMGKEIKFLLHFVKESKQDESGMPNNRFLAERTGGTYSTLKVQPAELEDSGVYFCASSPWAMYEQYFGPGTRLTVT.

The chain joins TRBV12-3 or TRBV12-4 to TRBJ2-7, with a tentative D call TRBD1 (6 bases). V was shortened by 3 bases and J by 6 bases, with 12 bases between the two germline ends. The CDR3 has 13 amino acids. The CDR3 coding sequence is TGTGCCAGCAGTTTTAACAGGGAAAGCGAGCAGTACTTC. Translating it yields CASSFNRESEQYF.

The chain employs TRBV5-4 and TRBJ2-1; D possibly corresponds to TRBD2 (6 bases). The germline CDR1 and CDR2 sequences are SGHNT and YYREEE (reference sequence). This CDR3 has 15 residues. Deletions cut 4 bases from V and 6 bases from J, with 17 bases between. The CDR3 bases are TGTGCCAGCAGCCTGTCTATGCGGGGAATCAATGAGCAGTTCTTC. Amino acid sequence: CASSLSMRGINEQFF. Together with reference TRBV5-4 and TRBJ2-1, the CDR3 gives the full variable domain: ETGVTQSPTHLIKTRGQQVTLRCSSQSGHNTVSWYQQALGQGPQFIFQYYREEENGRGNFPPRFSGLQFPNYSSELNVNALELDDSALYLCASSLSMRGINEQFFGPGTRLTVL.

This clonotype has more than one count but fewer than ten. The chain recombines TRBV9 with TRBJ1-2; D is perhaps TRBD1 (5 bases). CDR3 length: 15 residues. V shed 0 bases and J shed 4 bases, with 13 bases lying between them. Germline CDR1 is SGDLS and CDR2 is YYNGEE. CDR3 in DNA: TGTGCCAGCAGCGTAGATGCGAGGGGTGGCTATGGCTACACCTTC. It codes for CASSVDARGGYGYTF.

As DNA, the CDR3 is TGCAGCGGCGAGGGGAGCACAGATACGCAGTATTTT. Translating it yields CSGEGSTDTQYF. The V call is TRBV29-1, the J call TRBJ2-3, with D tentatively TRBD1 or TRBD2 (5 bases each). The CDR3 is 12 residues long. Trimming removed 7 bases from V and 0 bases from J, with 8 bases in between. Germline V gene sequence: CDR1 SQVTM, CDR2 ANQGSEA.

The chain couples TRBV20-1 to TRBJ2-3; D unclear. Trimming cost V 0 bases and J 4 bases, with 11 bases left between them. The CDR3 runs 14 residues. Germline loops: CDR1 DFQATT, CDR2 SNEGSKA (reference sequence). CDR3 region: CSARDQGLADTQYF. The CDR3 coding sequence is TGCAGTGCTAGAGATCAAGGGTTAGCAGATACGCAGTATTTT.

The CDR3 loop is CASSLATGRAFF. In DNA, the CDR3 is TGTGCCAGCAGCCTGGCCACAGGGAGAGCTTTCTTT. The chain recombines TRBV7-9 with TRBJ1-1, with a weak D call TRBD1 (6 bases). The V gene's germline CDR1 is SEHNR and CDR2 FQNEAQ (reference sequence). The CDR3 covers 12 residues. Deletions cut 5 bases from V and 10 bases from J, with 14 bases between. Complete variable domain (other parts from reference TRBV7-9 and TRBJ1-1): DTGVSQNPRHKITKRGQNVTFRCDPISEHNRLYWYRQTLGQGPEFLTYFQNEAQLEKSRLLSDRFSAERPKGSFSTLEIQRTEQGDSAMYLCASSLATGRAFFGQGTRLTVV.

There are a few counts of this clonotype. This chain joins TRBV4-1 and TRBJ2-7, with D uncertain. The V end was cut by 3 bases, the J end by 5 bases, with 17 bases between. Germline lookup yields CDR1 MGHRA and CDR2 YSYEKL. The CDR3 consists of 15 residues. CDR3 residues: CASSQRPTGYDEQYF. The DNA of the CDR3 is TGCGCCAGCAGCCAGCGACCCACTGGTTACGACGAGCAGTACTTC.

CDR3 coding DNA: TGTGCCAGCAGCGCCGGGACTCCAGGGGGCTACACCTTC. This encodes CASSAGTPGGYTF. The chain recombines TRBV9 with TRBJ1-2; maybe TRBD1 (5 bases). There are 13 residues in the CDR3. V was shortened by 3 bases and J by 8 bases, with 14 bases between the two germline ends. Germline-derived CDR1 and CDR2 are SGDLS and YYNGEE.

The CDR3 reads CASTPTGFAEQYF. In nucleotides, the CDR3 is TGTGCCAGTACCCCGACGGGGTTCGCCGAGCAGTACTTC. The chain links TRBV19 to TRBJ2-7; D is possibly TRBD2 (5 bases). CDR3 length: 13 amino acids. Germline CDR1 and CDR2: LNHDA and SQIVND (reference sequence). The V end was cut by 7 bases, the J end by 6 bases, with 16 bases between.

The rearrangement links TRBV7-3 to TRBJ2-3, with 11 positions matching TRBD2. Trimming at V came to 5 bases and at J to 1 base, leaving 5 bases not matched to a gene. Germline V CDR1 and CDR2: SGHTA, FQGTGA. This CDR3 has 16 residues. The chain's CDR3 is CASSATTSGGTDTQYF. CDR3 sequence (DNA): TGTGCCAGCAGCGCGACGACTAGCGGGGGCACAGATACGCAGTATTTT.

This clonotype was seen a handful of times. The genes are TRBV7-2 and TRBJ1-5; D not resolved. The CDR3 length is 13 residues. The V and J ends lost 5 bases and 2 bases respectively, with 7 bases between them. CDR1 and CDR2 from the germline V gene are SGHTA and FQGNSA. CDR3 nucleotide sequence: TGTGCCAGCAGCCAGGTTGGCAATCAGCCCCAGCATTTT. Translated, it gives CASSQVGNQPQHF.

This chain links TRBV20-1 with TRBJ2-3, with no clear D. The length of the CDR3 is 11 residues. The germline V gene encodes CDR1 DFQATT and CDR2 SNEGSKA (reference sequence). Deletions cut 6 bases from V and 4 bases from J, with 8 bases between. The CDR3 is CSAQLPDTQYF. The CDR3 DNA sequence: TGCAGTGCCCAGCTACCAGATACGCAGTATTTT.

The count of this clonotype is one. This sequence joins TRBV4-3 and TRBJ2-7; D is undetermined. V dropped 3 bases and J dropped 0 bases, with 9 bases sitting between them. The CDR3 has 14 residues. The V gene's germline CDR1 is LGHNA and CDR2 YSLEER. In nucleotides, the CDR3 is TGCGCCAGCAGCCACCTTGACAACTCCTACGAGCAGTACTTC. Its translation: CASSHLDNSYEQYF.

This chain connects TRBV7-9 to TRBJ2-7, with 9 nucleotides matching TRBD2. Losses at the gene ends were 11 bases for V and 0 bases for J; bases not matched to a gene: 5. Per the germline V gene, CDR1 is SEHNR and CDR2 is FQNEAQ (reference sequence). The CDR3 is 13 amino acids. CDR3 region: CASTRGGSYEQYF. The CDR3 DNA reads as TGTGCCTCGACGCGGGGGGGCTCCTACGAGCAGTACTTC. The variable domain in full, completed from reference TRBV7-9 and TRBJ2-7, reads DTGVSQNPRHKITKRGQNVTFRCDPISEHNRLYWYRQTLGQGPEFLTYFQNEAQLEKSRLLSDRFSAERPKGSFSTLEIQRTEQGDSAMYLCASTRGGSYEQYFGPGTRLTVT.